The 26 T cell receptor beta chains presented below share a single source sample, sequenced in a study of blood T cell repertoires in COVID-19. Sequencing was performed with immunoSEQ multiplex PCR; in TCRdb, only in-frame clones are kept and a portion is missing. The data contain about 39,000 clones, around 80% of them seen just once; the ten biggest clones take up 9% to 10%. Sequencing was done on a sample of peripheral blood. The receptors shown here come from a man aged 60 to 69 in a cohort sampled during active COVID-19.

The rearrangement joins TRBV7-9 to TRBJ2-1; a possible D gene is TRBD2 (6 bases). CDR3 length equals 15 residues. Germline lookup yields CDR1 SEHNR and CDR2 FQNEAQ (reference sequence). V was clipped by 5 bases and J by 5 bases, with 16 bases between them. Written as DNA, the CDR3 is TGTGCCAGCAGCCAAGCGGAGCGGGTGAACAATGAGCAGTTCTTC. Residues: CASSQAERVNNEQFF. The entire variable domain, with the rest obtained from reference TRBV7-9 and TRBJ2-1, is as follows: DTGVSQNPRHKITKRGQNVTFRCDPISEHNRLYWYRQTLGQGPEFLTYFQNEAQLEKSRLLSDRFSAERPKGSFSTLEIQRTEQGDSAMYLCASSQAERVNNEQFFGPGTRLTVL.

In its sample, this clone was seen once. The gene calls are TRBV25-1 and TRBJ1-6; 7 bases align to TRBD1. This CDR3 has 18 amino acids. In germline, CDR1 is MGHDK, CDR2 SYGVNS. V dropped 3 bases and J dropped 0; count of bases not matched to a gene: 8. In nucleotides, the CDR3 is TGTGCCAGCAGTGATCTAACAGGGGTATTCTCCTATAATTCACCCCTCCACTTT. Residues: CASSDLTGVFSYNSPLHF.

The rearrangement uses TRBV7-9 and TRBJ2-5, with TRBD2 as a possible D gene (6 bases). The CDR3 consists of 14 residues. Trimming took 2 bases from V and 0 from J, leaving 7 bases between them. CDR1 is SEHNR, CDR2 FQNEAQ, per germline (reference sequence). Here the CDR3 DNA reads TGTGCCAGCAGCTTACTAGCGTACCAAGAGACCCAGTACTTC. It encodes CASSLLAYQETQYF. The full variable domain, its missing parts supplied by reference TRBV7-9 and TRBJ2-5, is DTGVSQNPRHKITKRGQNVTFRCDPISEHNRLYWYRQTLGQGPEFLTYFQNEAQLEKSRLLSDRFSAERPKGSFSTLEIQRTEQGDSAMYLCASSLLAYQETQYFGPGTRLLVL.

V gene TRBV21-1 combines with J gene TRBJ2-7; TRBD2, the table's D call, lacks a check against the DNA. TRBV21-1 is designated a pseudogene. CDR3 length: 16 amino acids. CDR3 nucleotides: TGTGCCAGCAGCAAGCGGACTAGCGGGGGATACTACGAGCAGTACTTC. This translates into CASSKRTSGGYYEQYF.

This chain joins TRBV11-2 and TRBJ2-5; D might be TRBD1 (5 bases). Germline CDR1 is SGHAT and CDR2 is FQNNGV. Trimming removed 1 base at V and 2 bases at J, with 11 bases between. The length of the CDR3 is 15 residues. The CDR3 loop is CASSLGGLKQETQYF. The CDR3 DNA sequence: TGTGCCAGCAGCTTAGGGGGCCTTAAACAAGAGACCCAGTACTTC. Supplemented by reference TRBV11-2 and TRBJ2-5, the full variable domain reads EAGVAQSPRYKIIEKRQSVAFWCNPISGHATLYWYQQILGQGPKLLIQFQNNGVVDDSQLPKDRFSAERLKGVDSTLKIQPAKLEDSAVYLCASSLGGLKQETQYFGPGTRLLVL.

The rearrangement joins TRBV15 to TRBJ1-1; D might be TRBD1 (5 bases). This CDR3 region has 15 residues. In germline, CDR1 is LNHNV, CDR2 YYDKDF (reference sequence). Trimming removed 0 bases at V and 6 bases at J, with 14 bases between. CDR3 nucleotide sequence: TGTGCCACCAGCAGAGATAACCTCCGGGGGGCTGAAGCTTTCTTT. It is translated as CATSRDNLRGAEAFF.

This clone showed up just a few times. The chain has TRBV4-2 and TRBJ2-7; TRBD1 aligns across 11 bases. CDR3 size: 16 residues. The germline V gene encodes CDR1 LGHNA and CDR2 YNFKEQ. V trimming: 5 bases; J trimming: 4 bases; junction bases outside the gene matches: 10. CDR3 protein: CASSDGAGTGGYEQYF. In DNA, the CDR3 is TGTGCCAGCAGCGATGGGGCAGGGACAGGGGGATACGAGCAGTACTTC.

The V gene is TRBV4-3, the J gene TRBJ2-2, with D perhaps matching TRBD2 (7 bases). This CDR3 is 16 amino acids long. The germline V gene encodes CDR1 LGHNA and CDR2 YSLEER. The V and J ends lost 0 bases and 4 bases respectively, with 12 bases between them. This CDR3 is CASSQDKGGSTGELFF. CDR3 DNA: TGCGCCAGCAGCCAAGATAAGGGGGGGAGCACCGGGGAGCTGTTTTTT.

This clone was counted once. The CDR3 DNA reads TGTGCCAGCAGTTCTGATCGTTTGGGACAGGTCGGACTTAACTATGGCTACACCTTC. Its translation: CASSSDRLGQVGLNYGYTF. The chain carries TRBV28 and TRBJ1-2, with 8 bases that match TRBD1. The J segment lost 1 base and the V segment lost 4 bases, leaving 17 bases of the junction unmatched. Germline CDR1 and CDR2: MDHEN and SYDVKM. The CDR3 runs to 19 residues.

This chain's CDR3 is CASTLAPSGTYEQFF. CDR3 DNA sequence: TGTGCCAGTACCCTAGCCCCTAGCGGGACATATGAGCAGTTCTTC. V and J are TRBV19 and TRBJ2-1, with TRBD2 matching 9 bases. Germline V gene sequence: CDR1 LNHDA, CDR2 SQIVND (reference sequence). CDR3 length: 15 residues. The V gene end was trimmed by 7 bases and the J gene end by 8 bases; junction bases not matched to a gene: 12.

The chain combines TRBV7-8 with TRBJ2-3; the match to TRBD2 covers 13 bases. The CDR3 sequence is 15 residues long. With 5 bases clipped from V and 8 bases from J, the junction kept 7 bases outside the gene matches. CDR1 is SGHVS and CDR2 is FQNEAQ in the germline V gene. CDR3 sequence reads: CASSPRTSGGPTQYF. The CDR3 DNA follows: TGTGCCAGCAGCCCCCGGACTAGCGGGGGACCTACGCAGTATTTT.

This chain uses TRBV18 with TRBJ1-1, with TRBD1 matching 8 bases. Germline V lookup: CDR1 KGHSH, CDR2 LQKENI. V lost 4 bases to trimming and J lost 3 bases; unmatched junction nucleotides: 4. The CDR3 length is 14 residues. CDR3 in amino acids: CASSLSTGDTEAFF. CDR3 bases: TGTGCCAGCTCACTATCGACAGGGGACACTGAAGCTTTCTTT.

The V gene is TRBV5-1, the J gene TRBJ2-6; D might be TRBD1 (6 bases). This CDR3 is built from 17 residues. Trimming removed 4 bases at V and 0 bases at J, with 14 bases between. Germline loops: CDR1 SGHRS, CDR2 YFSETQ. The CDR3: CASSATGISSGANVLTF. The DNA of the CDR3 is TGCGCCAGCAGCGCCACAGGGATCAGCTCTGGGGCCAACGTCCTGACTTTC.

The genes are TRBV28 and TRBJ1-5, with a tentative D call TRBD1 (6 bases). CDR1 MDHEN and CDR2 SYDVKM come from the germline V gene. V shed 7 bases and J shed 5 bases, with 12 bases lying between them. The length of the CDR3 is 13 residues. CDR3 protein: CASTGQTYQPQHF. DNA of the CDR3: TGTGCCAGCACCGGACAGACGTATCAGCCCCAGCATTTT.

The rearrangement uses TRBV10-3 and TRBJ1-1, with 8 bases fitting TRBD1. V gave up 8 bases and J gave up 1 base; unmatched junction bases: 9. This CDR3 has 15 residues. CDR1 ENHRY and CDR2 SYGVKD come from the germline V gene. The CDR3 spells CAIQSIGQGNTEAFF. The CDR3 nucleotides are TGTGCCATCCAAAGCATCGGACAGGGGAACACTGAAGCTTTCTTT.

The chain combines TRBV5-1 with TRBJ2-2; TRBD1 matches 9 bases. V was clipped by 4 bases and J by 4 bases; unmatched bases: 8. The germline gives CDR1 SGHRS, CDR2 YFSETQ. This CDR3 is 16 amino acids long. CDR3 protein: CASSHRDRAGTGELFF. CDR3 DNA sequence: TGCGCCAGCAGCCACCGGGACAGGGCGGGCACCGGGGAGCTGTTTTTT.

The chain couples TRBV10-3 to TRBJ2-7; D possibly corresponds to TRBD1 (6 bases). Trimming took 7 bases from V and 0 from J, leaving 13 bases between them. The germline V gene has CDR1 ENHRY and CDR2 SYGVKD. This CDR3 is built from 14 residues. The CDR3 is CAIKADSISYEQYF. The CDR3 DNA is TGTGCCATCAAGGCGGACAGCATCTCCTACGAGCAGTACTTC.

The J gene is TRBJ2-7, the V gene TRBV14, with TRBD1 matching over 9 bases. J gave up 2 bases and V 4 bases, and 18 bases lay outside the gene matches. Germline CDR1 is SGHDN and CDR2 is FVKESK. There are 19 residues in the CDR3. The CDR3 DNA follows: TGTGCCAGCAGCCTTCGATCCTTCAGGGGACAGGGATCCCCCTACGAGCAGTACTTC. Translating it yields CASSLRSFRGQGSPYEQYF.

CDR3 amino acids: CASSISGAAGRNTQYF. The CDR3 nucleotides are TGTGCCAGTAGTATTTCTGGGGCGGCAGGTAGGAATACGCAGTATTTT. The chain is built from TRBV19 and TRBJ2-3; TRBD1 is a possible D gene (5 bases). The V end lost 3 bases, the J end lost 7 bases, and 20 bases lay between the germline ends. Germline values: CDR1 LNHDA, CDR2 SQIVND (reference sequence). CDR3 length: 16 amino acids.

This chain joins TRBV10-3 and TRBJ1-5; tentative D call: TRBD1 (5 bases). The germline V gene has CDR1 ENHRY and CDR2 SYGVKD. The CDR3 runs 15 residues. Trimming took off 3 bases at V and 5 bases at J, with 14 bases between the two ends. CDR3 amino acids: CAISDSQRGYQPQHF. For the CDR3, the DNA is TGTGCCATCAGTGACTCACAGCGGGGGTATCAGCCCCAGCATTTT.

This chain joins TRBV7-8 and TRBJ2-7; TRBD1 agrees at 8 bases. Germline trimming cut 1 base from V and 3 bases from J; bases unmatched to any gene: 5. This CDR3 is 15 amino acids long. The germline V gene has CDR1 SGHVS and CDR2 FQNEAQ. The CDR3 loop reads CASSLVDRADYEQYF. CDR3 DNA: TGTGCCAGCAGCTTAGTGGACAGGGCCGACTACGAGCAGTACTTC.

This clone has a single count. J is TRBJ2-1 and V is TRBV2, with 8 bases that match TRBD2. The germline V gene has CDR1 SNHLY and CDR2 FYNNEI. V lost 10 bases and J lost 5; bases outside the gene matches: 7. The length of the CDR3 is 13 residues. CDR3 sequence (DNA): TGTGCCACGCGGGGGGAAATCGACAATGAGCAGTTCTTC. Translation: CATRGEIDNEQFF.

The rearrangement uses TRBV5-4 and TRBJ1-1; D gene uncertain. The CDR3 is 14 amino acids. Germline V gives CDR1 SGHNT, CDR2 YYREEE (reference sequence). V was shortened by 1 base and J by 1 base, with 8 bases between the two germline ends. The CDR3 spells CASSLPRSNTEAFF. The CDR3 nucleotides are TGTGCCAGCAGCTTGCCCCGGTCGAACACTGAAGCTTTCTTT.

The V gene is TRBV19, the J gene TRBJ2-7, with a tentative D call TRBD1 (5 bases). The CDR3 extends over 13 amino acids. V was pared by 8 bases and J by 1 base, with 12 bases between. Germline CDR1 reads LNHDA; CDR2 reads SQIVND (reference sequence). The DNA of the CDR3 is TGTGCCAGTGCGTCAGGGCATTCCTACGAGCAGTACTTC. This sequence encodes CASASGHSYEQYF. The full variable domain, with the rest looked up from reference TRBV19 and TRBJ2-7, is DGGITQSPKYLFRKEGQNVTLSCEQNLNHDAMYWYRQDPGQGLRLIYYSQIVNDFQKGDIAEGYSVSREKKESFPLTVTSAQKNPTAFYLCASASGHSYEQYFGPGTRLTVT.

The rearrangement joins TRBV7-9 to TRBJ2-1; no reliable D call. V dropped 0 bases and J dropped 10 bases, with 10 bases sitting between them. The CDR3 length is 13 residues. Per germline, CDR1 SEHNR and CDR2 FQNEAQ (reference sequence). CDR3 sequence reads: CASSLAASREQFF. The CDR3 DNA follows: TGTGCCAGCAGCTTAGCTGCTAGTCGGGAGCAGTTCTTC.

The chain uses TRBV30 and TRBJ1-4, with D maybe TRBD1 (5 bases). Germline CDR1 reads GTSNPN; CDR2 reads SVGIG (reference sequence). The germline V and J ends were trimmed by 0 bases and 10 bases, with 12 bases remaining between them. The CDR3 has 13 residues. The CDR3, as DNA: TGTGCCTGGAGTGTTCGATCGGGGGGAAAACTGTTTTTT. This sequence encodes CAWSVRSGGKLFF.